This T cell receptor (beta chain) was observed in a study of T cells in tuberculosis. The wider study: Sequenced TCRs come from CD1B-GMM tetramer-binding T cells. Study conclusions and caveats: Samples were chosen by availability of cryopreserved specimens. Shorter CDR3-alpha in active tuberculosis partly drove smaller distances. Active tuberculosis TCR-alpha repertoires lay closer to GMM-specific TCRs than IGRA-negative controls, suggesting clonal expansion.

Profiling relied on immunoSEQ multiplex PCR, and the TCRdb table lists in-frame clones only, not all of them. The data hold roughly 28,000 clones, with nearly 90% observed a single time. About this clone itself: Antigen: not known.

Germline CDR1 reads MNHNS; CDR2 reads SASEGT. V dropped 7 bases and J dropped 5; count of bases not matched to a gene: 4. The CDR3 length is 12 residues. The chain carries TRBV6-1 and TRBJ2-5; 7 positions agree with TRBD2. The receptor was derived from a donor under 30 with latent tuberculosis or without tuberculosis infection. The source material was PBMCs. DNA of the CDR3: TGTGCCAGCATAAAGGGAGGGGAGACCCAGTACTTC. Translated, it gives CASIKGGETQYF.